This entry lists 26 T cell receptor beta chains sequenced from one sample in a study of T cells expressing NK-cell markers. Each CDR3 protein gets one entry in TCRdb, which reprocessed the 5' RACE reads and gives no DNA. This sample's table has about 540,000 distinct CDR3 sequences. The source material was blood T cells: a sorted CD56 or NKG2C T cell subset, CD4+ or CD8+ T cells, or bulk PBMC T cells (not recorded which). The source of these receptors is a man younger than 35 in good health.

The chain employs TRBV9 and TRBJ1-6; TCRdb's assignment of TRBD1 cannot be checked, as there is no DNA. Per the germline V gene, CDR1 is SGDLS and CDR2 is YYNGEE. This CDR3 region has 15 residues. The CDR3 spells CASSWTGRNNSPLHF.

V and J are TRBV3-1 and TRBJ2-5; TCRdb's D call of TRBD2 is untestable without DNA. This CDR3 spans 15 amino acids. Germline V gene data show CDR1 as LGHDT and CDR2 as YNNKEL (reference sequence). CDR3: CASSQLTVGKETQYF.

The rearrangement uses TRBV25-1 and TRBJ2-2; the TCRdb call, TRBD1, lacks DNA for checking. This CDR3 is 14 amino acids long. The germline V gene encodes CDR1 MGHDK and CDR2 SYGVNS. The CDR3: CATGQGVGTGELFF.

The chain carries TRBV9 and TRBJ2-3; checking the TCRdb D call of TRBD1 is not possible without DNA. The CDR3 is 17 residues long. Germline CDR1 SGDLS, CDR2 YYNGEE. The CDR3 here is CASSVGTFEGQADTQYF.

V is TRBV14 and J is TRBJ2-7; TCRdb's assignment of TRBD1 cannot be checked, as there is no DNA. The germline gives CDR1 SGHDN, CDR2 FVKESK. This CDR3 is built from 14 residues. The chain's CDR3 is CASSPIENRDEQYF.

The J gene is TRBJ1-5, the V gene TRBV10-3. Germline V lookup: CDR1 ENHRY, CDR2 SYGVKD. The CDR3 loop spans 14 amino acids. The CDR3 loop is CAISDLKGGQPQHF.

The rearrangement links TRBV3-1 to TRBJ2-1. The CDR3 has 12 residues. Germline V gives CDR1 LGHDT, CDR2 YNNKEL (reference sequence). CDR3 sequence reads: CASSRYGDEQFF.

The chain couples TRBV4-3 to TRBJ2-7. This CDR3 has 13 amino acids. Germline V gives CDR1 LGHNA, CDR2 YSLEER. The CDR3 spells CASSQGWTSEQYF.

The V gene is TRBV20-1, the J gene TRBJ2-3; the TCRdb D gene call, TRBD2, has no DNA to confirm it. This CDR3 has 16 amino acids. The germline V gene encodes CDR1 DFQATT and CDR2 SNEGSKA (reference sequence). The CDR3 spells CSAKRTSGPSTDTQYF.

The V gene is TRBV11-2, the J gene TRBJ2-7; TCRdb's D gene call, TRBD2, goes unchecked for lack of DNA. This CDR3 region has 16 residues. The V gene's germline CDR1 is SGHAT and CDR2 FQNNGV. The CDR3 sequence: CASTSWPAGYNYEQYF.

The chain couples TRBV7-8 to TRBJ2-3; TCRdb picks TRBD2, but there is no DNA to check that call. Germline loops: CDR1 SGHVS, CDR2 FQNEAQ. This CDR3 comprises 17 residues. The CDR3: CASSTPATSPLTDTQYF. Filled out from reference TRBV7-8 and TRBJ2-3, the complete variable domain reads GAGVSQSPRYKVAKRGQDVALRCDPISGHVSLFWYQQALGQGPEFLTYFQNEAQLDKSGLPSDRFFAERPEGSVSTLKIQRTQQEDSAVYLCASSTPATSPLTDTQYFGPGTRLTVL.

The rearrangement joins TRBV29-1 to TRBJ1-1. Germline-derived CDR1 and CDR2 are SQVTM and ANQGSEA. This CDR3 contains 15 residues. The CDR3: CSVGRSRFTNTEAFF.

J is TRBJ2-1 and V is TRBV20-1; TCRdb reports TRBD1, a call that lacks DNA to check it against. The germline V gene encodes CDR1 DFQATT and CDR2 SNEGSKA (reference sequence). The CDR3 has 16 amino acids. The CDR3 loop is CSARETGQVNYNEQFF.

The gene calls are TRBV2 and TRBJ1-2. The CDR3 loop spans 13 amino acids. Germline V gene data show CDR1 as SNHLY and CDR2 as FYNNEI. The CDR3 sequence: CASSGDGNYGYTF. The complete variable domain, with remaining parts taken from reference TRBV2 and TRBJ1-2, reads EPEVTQTPSHQVTQMGQEVILRCVPISNHLYFYWYRQILGQKVEFLVSFYNNEISEKSEIFDDQFSVERPDGSNFTLKIRSTKLEDSAMYFCASSGDGNYGYTFGSGTRLTVV.

The V gene is TRBV2, the J gene TRBJ2-2. This CDR3 comprises 15 residues. Germline V gene data show CDR1 as SNHLY and CDR2 as FYNNEI. The CDR3 spells CASTTYRIFPGELFF. The complete variable domain, with remaining parts taken from reference TRBV2 and TRBJ2-2, reads EPEVTQTPSHQVTQMGQEVILRCVPISNHLYFYWYRQILGQKVEFLVSFYNNEISEKSEIFDDQFSVERPDGSNFTLKIRSTKLEDSAMYFCASTTYRIFPGELFFGEGSRLTVL.

V is TRBV29-1 and J is TRBJ2-3; checking the TCRdb D call of TRBD2 is not possible without DNA. Germline V gene sequence: CDR1 SQVTM, CDR2 ANQGSEA. The CDR3 is made up of 16 amino acids. The CDR3 sequence is CSVAGTSGMLTDTQYF.

The chain employs TRBV13 and TRBJ2-1; TCRdb selects TRBD1, and the lack of DNA leaves this call unchecked. The V gene's germline CDR1 is PRHDT and CDR2 FYEKMQ (reference sequence). There are 14 residues in the CDR3. CDR3 residues: CASSSLLRGGKQFF.

The chain employs TRBV20-1 and TRBJ2-3; without DNA, the TCRdb call of TRBD2 cannot be checked. This CDR3 is built from 15 residues. CDR1 DFQATT and CDR2 SNEGSKA come from the germline V gene (reference sequence). The CDR3: CSARFPAGESSAQYF.

V is TRBV6-2 or TRBV6-3 and J is TRBJ1-2; TCRdb gives TRBD1 as the D gene, but with no DNA this cannot be confirmed. The CDR3 is 14 residues long. CDR1 and CDR2 (germline): MNHEY, SVGEGT. CDR3 in amino acids: CASSATQGAYGYTF.

The chain is built from TRBV5-1 and TRBJ2-1; TCRdb reports TRBD1, a call that lacks DNA to check it against. The germline CDR1 and CDR2 sequences are SGHRS and YFSETQ. The CDR3 runs 14 residues. The CDR3 sequence: CASSPPDRENEQFF.

The rearrangement uses TRBV6-5 and TRBJ1-6. The CDR3 contains 12 residues. Germline loops: CDR1 MNHEY, CDR2 SVGAGI. The CDR3 spells CASSSYNSPLHF.

J is TRBJ2-2 and V is TRBV12-3 or TRBV12-4; lacking DNA, the TRBD2 call made by TCRdb goes unchecked. This CDR3 spans 15 amino acids. The CDR3 loop reads CASSRTSGLGGELFF.

The chain joins TRBV2 to TRBJ2-2; TCRdb outputs TRBD1, but without DNA this stays unchecked. CDR1 SNHLY and CDR2 FYNNEI come from the germline V gene. The CDR3 length is 15 residues. The CDR3 spells CASSPSRVVTGELFF.

The chain recombines TRBV7-7 with TRBJ2-1; the TRBD2 assignment by TCRdb is unverifiable without DNA. The CDR3 spans 15 residues. Looked up from germline, CDR1 is SSHAT and CDR2 is FNYEAQ (reference sequence). CDR3 residues: CASSLGTGGFNEQFF. The full variable domain, its missing parts supplied by reference TRBV7-7 and TRBJ2-1, is GAGVSQSPRYKVTKRGQDVTLRCDPISSHATLYWYQQALGQGPEFLTYFNYEAQPDKSGLPSDRFSAERPEGSISTLTIQRTEQRDSAMYRCASSLGTGGFNEQFFGPGTRLTVL.

The rearrangement links TRBV28 to TRBJ1-6; TCRdb's D gene call, TRBD1, goes unchecked for lack of DNA. CDR3 length: 15 residues. The germline V gene encodes CDR1 MDHEN and CDR2 SYDVKM. The chain's CDR3 is CASSLVGDFISPLHF.

CDR3 sequence: CSVRRETYNEQFF. V gene TRBV29-1 combines with J gene TRBJ2-1; the D gene TCRdb calls, TRBD1, cannot be checked with no DNA. This CDR3 region has 13 residues. The germline gives CDR1 SQVTM, CDR2 ANQGSEA.